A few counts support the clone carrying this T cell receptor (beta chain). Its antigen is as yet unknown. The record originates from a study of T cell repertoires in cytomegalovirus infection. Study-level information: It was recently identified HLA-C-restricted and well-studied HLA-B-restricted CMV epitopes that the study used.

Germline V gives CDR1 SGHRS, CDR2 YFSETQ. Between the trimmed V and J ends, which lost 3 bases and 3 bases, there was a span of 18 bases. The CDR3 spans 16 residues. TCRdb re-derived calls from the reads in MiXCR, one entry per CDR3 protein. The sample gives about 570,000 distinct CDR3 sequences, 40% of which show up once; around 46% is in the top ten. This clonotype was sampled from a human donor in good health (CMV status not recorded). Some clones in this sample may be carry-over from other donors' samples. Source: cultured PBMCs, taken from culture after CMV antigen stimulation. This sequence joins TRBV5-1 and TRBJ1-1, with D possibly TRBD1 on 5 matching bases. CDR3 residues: CASSSGGGVAYTEAFF. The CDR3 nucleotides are TGCGCCAGCAGCTCTGGTGGGGGGGTTGCATACACTGAAGCTTTCTTT. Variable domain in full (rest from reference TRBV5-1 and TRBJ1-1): KAGVTQTPRYLIKTRGQQVTLSCSPISGHRSVSWYQQTPGQGLQFLFEYFSETQRNKGNFPGRFSGRQFSNSRSEMNVSTLELGDSALYLCASSSGGGVAYTEAFFGQGTRLTVV.